The sequence of this TCR beta chain was determined in a study of cytomegalovirus exposure and HLA in healthy donors. Study-wide points: In a later analysis, CMV-associated beta chains were mostly HLA-associated, it appeared. The likely explanation for a cluster of highly shared sequence variants was sequencing artifact.

On this clone: No antigen is known for it.

The PCR had 60 Vbeta and 13 Jbeta primers. Clones were sequenced by immunoSEQ multiplex PCR, and TCRdb holds only the in-frame ones, with some missing. The table shows about 98,000 clones, with about 74% occurring only once. The CDR3 contains 11 residues. V was shortened by 3 bases and J by 9 bases, with 9 bases between the two germline ends. CDR1 is SGHAT, CDR2 FQNNGV, per germline. The clonotype was recovered from a male donor in good health and CMV-seronegative. Sequenced sample: PBMCs. This rearrangement joins TRBV11-2 to TRBJ2-7; D is unclear. This CDR3 reads CASSLFIGQYF. As DNA, the CDR3 is TGTGCCAGCAGCTTGTTTATCGGGCAGTACTTC. The whole variable domain, filled in from reference TRBV11-2 and TRBJ2-7, reads EAGVAQSPRYKIIEKRQSVAFWCNPISGHATLYWYQQILGQGPKLLIQFQNNGVVDDSQLPKDRFSAERLKGVDSTLKIQPAKLEDSAVYLCASSLFIGQYFGPGTRLTVT.